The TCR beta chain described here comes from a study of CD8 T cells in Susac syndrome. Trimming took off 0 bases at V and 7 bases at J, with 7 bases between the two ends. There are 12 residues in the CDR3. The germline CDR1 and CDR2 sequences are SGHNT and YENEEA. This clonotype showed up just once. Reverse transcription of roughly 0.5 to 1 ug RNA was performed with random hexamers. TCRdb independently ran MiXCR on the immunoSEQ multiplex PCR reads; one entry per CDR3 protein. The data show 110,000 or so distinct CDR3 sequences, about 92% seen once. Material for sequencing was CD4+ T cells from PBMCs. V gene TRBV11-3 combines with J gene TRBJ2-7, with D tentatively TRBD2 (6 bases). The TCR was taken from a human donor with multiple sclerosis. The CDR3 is CASSLDGTEQYF. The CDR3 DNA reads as TGTGCCAGCAGCTTAGATGGGACTGAGCAGTACTTC.